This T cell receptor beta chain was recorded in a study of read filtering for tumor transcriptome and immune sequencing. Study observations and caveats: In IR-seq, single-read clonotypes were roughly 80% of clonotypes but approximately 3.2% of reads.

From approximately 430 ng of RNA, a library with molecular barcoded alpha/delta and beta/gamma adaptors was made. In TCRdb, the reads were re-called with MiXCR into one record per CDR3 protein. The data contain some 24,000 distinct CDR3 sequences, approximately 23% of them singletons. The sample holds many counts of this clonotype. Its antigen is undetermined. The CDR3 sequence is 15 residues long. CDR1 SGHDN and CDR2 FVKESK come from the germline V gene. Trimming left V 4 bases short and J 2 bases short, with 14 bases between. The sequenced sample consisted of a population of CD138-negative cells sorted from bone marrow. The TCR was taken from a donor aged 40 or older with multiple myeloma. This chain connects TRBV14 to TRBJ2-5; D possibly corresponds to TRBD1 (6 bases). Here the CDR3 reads CASSPLSGVQETQYF. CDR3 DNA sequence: TGTGCCAGCAGCCCCCTGTCAGGGGTTCAAGAGACCCAGTACTTC. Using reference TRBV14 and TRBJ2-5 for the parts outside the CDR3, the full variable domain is EAGVTQFPSHSVIEKGQTVTLRCDPISGHDNLYWYRRVMGKEIKFLLHFVKESKQDESGMPNNRFLAERTGGTYSTLKVQPAELEDSGVYFCASSPLSGVQETQYFGPGTRLLVL.